One and the same sample provided the 23 T cell receptor beta chains below, sequenced in a study of control samples from healthy donors and cancer patients. Only in-frame clones appear in the TCRdb table, and some are missing; sequencing was by immunoSEQ multiplex PCR. The sample holds about 120,000 clones, roughly 93% seen once. Sequences were obtained from blood. Receptors were obtained from a man in his thirties or forties in good health.

The rearrangement joins TRBV6-1 to TRBJ1-3; D unclear. Deletions cut 2 bases from V and 6 bases from J, with 5 bases between. The CDR3 consists of 12 residues. The germline CDR1 and CDR2 sequences are MNHNS and SASEGT. The CDR3 sequence is CASSEILNTIYF. The CDR3 region has the DNA TGTGCCAGCAGTGAAATACTAAACACCATATATTTT.

The gene calls are TRBV19 and TRBJ1-5, with D perhaps matching TRBD1 (6 bases). Germline V gives CDR1 LNHDA, CDR2 SQIVND (reference sequence). V was clipped by 4 bases and J by 0 bases, with 16 bases between them. This CDR3 contains 17 residues. The CDR3 bases are TGTGCCAGTAGTACACACCCCAACAGGGTTAGCAATCAGCCCCAGCATTTT. Protein sequence: CASSTHPNRVSNQPQHF.

This chain links TRBV4-1 with TRBJ1-1, with 7 bases fitting TRBD1. The CDR3 is 17 residues long. The germline CDR1 and CDR2 sequences are MGHRA and YSYEKL. Trimming removed 0 bases from V and 8 bases from J; junction bases left unmatched: 15. In nucleotides, the CDR3 is TGCGCCAGCAGCCAAGATTCCCTAGGGACAGCTCGCGGCGAAGCTTTCTTT. Protein sequence: CASSQDSLGTARGEAFF.

The chain couples TRBV24-1 to TRBJ1-1; D remains unclear. This CDR3 is 13 amino acids long. Germline V gene data show CDR1 as KGHDR and CDR2 as SFDVKD. Trimming took off 5 bases at V and 2 bases at J, with 8 bases between the two ends. The chain's CDR3 is CATSGYRNTEAFF. The CDR3 coding sequence is TGTGCCACCAGTGGGTACAGAAACACTGAAGCTTTCTTT.

The table lists this clone with a count of one. The rearrangement links TRBV7-3 to TRBJ2-3; D not resolved. The CDR3 sequence is 15 residues long. Germline V gives CDR1 SGHTA, CDR2 FQGTGA. V was shortened by 1 base and J by 2 bases, with 10 bases between the two germline ends. Here the CDR3 DNA reads TGTGCCAGCAGCTTAAGTCCCGGAGCCACAGATACGCAGTATTTT. This translates into CASSLSPGATDTQYF.

This chain joins TRBV27 and TRBJ1-3, with 9 bases matching TRBD1. In germline, CDR1 is MNHEY, CDR2 SMNVEV (reference sequence). This CDR3 comprises 15 residues. Trimming took 5 bases from V and 8 from J; bases not matched to a gene: 10. The CDR3 reads CASSKTGGRVDTIYF. Written as DNA, the CDR3 is TGTGCCAGCAGTAAGACAGGGGGAAGGGTGGACACCATATATTTT.

The V and J genes are TRBV28 and TRBJ1-5; a possible D gene is TRBD1 (6 bases). V shed 6 bases and J shed 0 bases, with 12 bases lying between them. This CDR3 has 15 residues. Germline assignment: CDR1 MDHEN and CDR2 SYDVKM. The CDR3 sequence: CASRGAEGSNQPQHF. In nucleotides, the CDR3 is TGTGCCAGCAGGGGGGCAGAGGGTAGCAATCAGCCCCAGCATTTT.

The chain employs TRBV28 and TRBJ2-1, with D maybe TRBD2 (5 bases). The germline V and J ends were trimmed by 1 base and 3 bases, with 19 bases remaining between them. Germline V gene sequence: CDR1 MDHEN, CDR2 SYDVKM. CDR3 length: 18 residues. CDR3 residues: CASSLSVRAGVRYNEQFF. The CDR3 coding sequence is TGTGCCAGCAGTTTATCCGTTCGGGCGGGCGTGCGCTACAATGAGCAGTTCTTC.

The table lists this clone with a few counts. The sample has other DNA sequences that encode this CDR3 too. This chain connects TRBV6-5 to TRBJ1-1; D is unclear. Germline V gives CDR1 MNHEY, CDR2 SVGAGI. The CDR3 runs 15 residues. V was cut by 0 bases and J by 3 bases, with 11 bases left in between. The CDR3 DNA is TGTGCCAGCAGTTACTCCCCGGGAGGTGACACTGAAGCTTTCTTT. As protein: CASSYSPGGDTEAFF.

J is TRBJ1-3 and V is TRBV5-6; D not resolved. Germline values: CDR1 SGHDT, CDR2 YYEEEE. This CDR3 has 16 residues. V was clipped by 1 base and J by 0 bases, with 11 bases between them. The CDR3, as DNA: TGTGCCAGCAGCTTGAATCCGGGCGTCTCTGGAAACACCATATATTTT. Residues: CASSLNPGVSGNTIYF.

V gene TRBV5-6 combines with J gene TRBJ1-5; D ambiguous. Germline-derived CDR1 and CDR2 are SGHDT and YYEEEE. The V end lost 4 bases, the J end lost 3 bases, and 14 bases lay between the germline ends. This CDR3 is 15 amino acids long. The CDR3 loop reads CASSAAGVNNQPQHF. The CDR3 bases are TGTGCCAGCAGCGCGGCCGGGGTGAACAATCAGCCCCAGCATTTT.

A single count supports this clone. The genes are TRBV7-2 and TRBJ2-2, with 8 bases matching TRBD2. Looked up from germline, CDR1 is SGHTA and CDR2 is FQGNSA. The J segment lost 0 bases and the V segment lost 2 bases, leaving 11 bases of the junction unmatched. The CDR3 consists of 19 residues. The CDR3 here is CASSLKVGLAGSNTGELFF. For the CDR3, the DNA is TGTGCCAGCAGCTTAAAGGTCGGATTAGCGGGGTCGAACACCGGGGAGCTGTTTTTT.

V is TRBV2 and J is TRBJ2-7, with 11 positions matching TRBD1. The CDR3 covers 14 residues. Germline loops: CDR1 SNHLY, CDR2 FYNNEI. Unmatched junction bases numbered 3, after V lost 4 bases and J lost 4 bases. CDR3 sequence: CASSVGDRGYEQYF. For the CDR3, the DNA is TGTGCCAGCAGTGTTGGGGACAGGGGGTACGAGCAGTACTTC.

This clone has a single count. The chain carries TRBV21-1 and TRBJ1-5; no DNA check was done on the table's D call, TRBD1. TRBV21-1 is labeled a pseudogene. This CDR3 is 16 amino acids long. This CDR3 is CASSKPGSSPYQPQHF. CDR3 nucleotide sequence: TGTGCCAGCAGCAAGCCAGGGTCCTCACCATATCAGCCCCAGCATTTT.

V usage is TRBV10-3 and J usage is TRBJ1-1; maybe TRBD1 (5 bases). Germline lookup yields CDR1 ENHRY and CDR2 SYGVKD. Trimming shortened V by 3 bases and J by 4 bases, and 15 bases separated the two germline ends. This CDR3 is built from 15 residues. The CDR3 loop is CAISEPMGESTEAFF. The CDR3 DNA follows: TGTGCCATCAGTGAACCTATGGGGGAGTCCACTGAAGCTTTCTTT.

This chain links TRBV18 with TRBJ1-1; D call uncertain. Germline lookup yields CDR1 KGHSH and CDR2 LQKENI. The germline V and J ends were trimmed by 3 bases and 7 bases, with 12 bases remaining between them. This CDR3 has 13 amino acids. CDR3 bases: TGTGCCAGCTCACCTCCTAACGAGAGTGAAGCTTTCTTT. It is translated as CASSPPNESEAFF. Together with reference TRBV18 and TRBJ1-1, the CDR3 gives the full variable domain: NAGVMQNPRHLVRRRGQEARLRCSPMKGHSHVYWYRQLPEEGLKFMVYLQKENIIDESGMPKERFSAEFPKEGPSILRIQQVVRGDSAAYFCASSPPNESEAFFGQGTRLTVV.

The gene calls are TRBV3-1 (or the pseudogene TRBV3-2) and TRBJ2-2, with D unresolved. The CDR3 runs 15 residues. Germline CDR1 and CDR2: LGHDT and YNNKEL (reference sequence). Trimming stripped 4 bases from V and 1 base from J, with 10 bases between. CDR3 bases: TGTGCCAGCAGCCGCCACGGCGGGAACACCGGGGAGCTGTTTTTT. It specifies CASSRHGGNTGELFF.

The chain joins TRBV5-4 to TRBJ1-2; 7 bases fit TRBD1. Germline assignment: CDR1 SGHNT and CDR2 YYREEE (reference sequence). The trim removed 5 bases at V and 6 bases at J, leaving 13 bases unmatched. The CDR3 extends over 15 amino acids. The CDR3: CASRKTSGQIHGYTF. In nucleotides, the CDR3 is TGTGCCAGCAGGAAGACCTCGGGACAGATCCATGGCTACACCTTC.

This clone was recorded once. The genes are TRBV7-9 and TRBJ1-1; a possible D gene is TRBD1 (6 bases). This CDR3 has 14 residues. Germline CDR1 reads SEHNR; CDR2 reads FQNEAQ (reference sequence). The ends were cut back, 6 bases at V and 1 base at J, with 12 bases in the middle. CDR3 loop: CASSFGQPNTEAFF. The CDR3 DNA is TGTGCCAGCAGTTTCGGACAGCCGAACACTGAAGCTTTCTTT.

The sample holds one count of this clone. The chain uses TRBV27 and TRBJ2-7; D is ambiguous. Germline values: CDR1 MNHEY, CDR2 SMNVEV (reference sequence). Trimming pared 0 bases from V and 6 bases from J, leaving 9 bases between. This CDR3 comprises 13 residues. CDR3 coding DNA: TGTGCCAGCAGTTTATCACACGGGTCCGAGCAGTACTTC. It encodes CASSLSHGSEQYF.

The chain combines TRBV19 with TRBJ1-1; the D is unclear. Germline V gene lookup returns CDR1 LNHDA and CDR2 SQIVND (reference sequence). The CDR3 runs 14 residues. V lost 3 bases, J lost 7 bases, and 15 bases lay in between. In DNA form, the CDR3 reads TGTGCCAGTAGTATTGACGGGAGGAGGATTGAAGCTTTCTTT. This sequence encodes CASSIDGRRIEAFF. Based on the CDR3 plus reference TRBV19 and TRBJ1-1, the full variable domain is DGGITQSPKYLFRKEGQNVTLSCEQNLNHDAMYWYRQDPGQGLRLIYYSQIVNDFQKGDIAEGYSVSREKKESFPLTVTSAQKNPTAFYLCASSIDGRRIEAFFGQGTRLTVV.

The chain recombines TRBV19 with TRBJ1-5; D might be TRBD1 (5 bases). Germline values: CDR1 LNHDA, CDR2 SQIVND (reference sequence). This CDR3 region has 16 residues. V lost 4 bases, J lost 0 bases, and 13 bases lay in between. The CDR3 loop reads CASSTRDGYSNQPQHF. The CDR3 DNA sequence: TGTGCCAGTAGTACCCGGGACGGTTATAGCAATCAGCCCCAGCATTTT.

The chain is built from TRBV2 and TRBJ2-2, with D perhaps TRBD1 (5 bases). CDR1 is SNHLY and CDR2 is FYNNEI in the germline V gene. Trimming took 10 bases from V and 1 from J, leaving 16 bases between them. The CDR3 runs to 15 residues. This chain's CDR3 is CANRETDLNTGELFF. Written as DNA, the CDR3 is TGTGCCAACCGAGAGACAGATTTGAACACCGGGGAGCTGTTTTTT.